The 30 T cell receptor beta chains presented below share a single source sample, sequenced in a study of blood T cells in healthy people across ages. A sample-barcoded 5' primer and a J-beta primer mix were used in a second PCR of roughly 7 to 12 cycles. TCRdb passed the 5' RACE reads through MiXCR, listing each CDR3 protein once. The table has over 1,500,000 distinct CDR3 sequences, roughly two fifths seen once. The sequencing sample was made of blood. The receptors come from a human donor in good health.

Comment on this clonotype: A junction end diverges from the germline sequence, so it may reflect a read error. This chain links TRBV29-1 with TRBJ1-1; D call uncertain. Germline CDR1 and CDR2: SQVTM and ANQGSEA. The CDR3 is made up of 12 amino acids. The CDR3 sequence: CSVSTGNAEAFF. The CDR3 coding sequence is TGCAGCGTATCGACGGGGAACGCTGAAGCTTTCTTT.

This clonotype was seen a few times. The chain employs TRBV28 and TRBJ2-7, with D unresolved. Germline CDR1 MDHEN, CDR2 SYDVKM. The CDR3 consists of 11 residues. V gave up 6 bases and J gave up 2 bases, with 5 bases separating them. Written as DNA, the CDR3 is TGTGCCAGCAGAAGCCCCTACGAGCAGTACTTC. It specifies CASRSPYEQYF.

Concerning this clonotype itself: One end of the junction is discordant with germline, which a read error may explain. V usage is TRBV20-1 and J usage is TRBJ2-7, with a possible D match to TRBD1 (6 bases). The CDR3 covers 12 residues. Germline V gene lookup returns CDR1 DFQATT and CDR2 SNEGSKA (reference sequence). CDR3 DNA sequence: TGCAGGGCTAGGGACATACGCTACGAGCAGTACTTC. Amino acid sequence: CRARDIRYEQYF.

With regard to this clonotype: The junction differs from germline at one of its ends, possibly a read error. The chain carries TRBV18 and TRBJ2-3, with TRBD1 identical over 9 bases. Germline V gene data show CDR1 as KGHSH and CDR2 as LQKENI. The CDR3 has 16 amino acids. The CDR3 DNA follows: TGTGCCAGCTCATCCTCCGGGACAGGGATCACAAATACGCAGTATTTT. As protein: CASSSSGTGITNTQYF.

This clonotype was seen just once. This rearrangement joins TRBV27 to TRBJ2-5; D is uncertain. Germline assignment: CDR1 MNHEY and CDR2 SMNVEV (reference sequence). The CDR3 has 16 residues. Trimming stripped 5 bases from V and 0 bases from J, with 16 bases between. CDR3 DNA: TGTGCCAGCAGTCCCTCGTCGGGCGAGTACCAAGAGACCCAGTACTTC. As protein: CASSPSSGEYQETQYF.

CDR3 protein: CASSKEIGLPKVYEQYF. As DNA, the CDR3 is TGTGCCAGCAGCAAAGAAATAGGGCTCCCAAAAGTGTACGAGCAGTACTTC. This chain uses TRBV21-1 with TRBJ2-7; the table's D call of TRBD1 was not tested on the DNA. TRBV21-1 is tagged as a pseudogene. The CDR3 loop spans 17 amino acids.

This sequence joins TRBV11-2 and TRBJ2-5; 9 bases are a match to TRBD1. The J call may be faulty, since TRBJ2-7 better matches the DNA end. The CDR3 length is 17 residues. CDR1 and CDR2 from the germline V gene are SGHAT and FQNNGV. This chain's CDR3 is CASSPQPGQGNPYEQYF. CDR3 DNA: TGTGCCAGCAGCCCGCAACCCGGACAGGGGAATCCCTACGAGCAGTACTTC.

The rearrangement uses TRBV7-2 and TRBJ2-5; D may be TRBD2 (6 bases). Germline assignment: CDR1 SGHTA and CDR2 FQGNSA. Trimming removed 5 bases at V and 5 bases at J, with 18 bases between. CDR3 length equals 15 residues. CDR3 DNA: TGTGCCAGCAGCCTCGGAGGGGAGAACTATGAGACCCAGTACTTC. As protein: CASSLGGENYETQYF.

The chain recombines TRBV20-1 with TRBJ1-5; D may be TRBD1 (5 bases). Germline assignment: CDR1 DFQATT and CDR2 SNEGSKA (reference sequence). Trimming pared 6 bases from V and 5 bases from J, leaving 17 bases between. This CDR3 comprises 14 residues. CDR3 sequence (DNA): TGCAGTGCCCCCAATCCGGGAGGGGATCAGCCCCAGCATTTT. Translating gives CSAPNPGGDQPQHF.

This clonotype was detected a few times. The chain employs TRBV28 and TRBJ2-5, with D possibly matching TRBD1 (6 bases). Trimming left V 5 bases short and J 2 bases short, with 18 bases between. This CDR3 is 16 amino acids long. The germline gives CDR1 MDHEN, CDR2 SYDVKM. CDR3 DNA sequence: TGTGCCAGCAGTCTTCACCGGGACACCCTTCAAGAGACCCAGTACTTC. This translates into CASSLHRDTLQETQYF.

The V gene is TRBV7-9, the J gene TRBJ1-1; a weak D match, TRBD1 (5 bases). The length of the CDR3 is 16 residues. CDR1 and CDR2 (germline): SEHNR, FQNEAQ (reference sequence). V was pared by 5 bases and J by 1 base, with 17 bases between. The CDR3 loop reads CASSPPLPTANTEAFF. In nucleotides, the CDR3 is TGTGCCAGCAGCCCTCCCCTTCCGACAGCGAACACTGAAGCTTTCTTT.

The table lists this clonotype with a few counts. Here the CDR3 DNA reads TGTGCCAGCAGCTTAATAGGGATTAGCAATCAGCCCCAGCATTTT. It codes for CASSLIGISNQPQHF. The chain couples TRBV7-2 to TRBJ1-5; no reliable D call. This CDR3 is 15 amino acids long. Germline loops: CDR1 SGHTA, CDR2 FQGNSA. The germline V and J ends were trimmed by 2 bases and 0 bases, with 8 bases remaining between them.

The chain is built from TRBV4-2 and TRBJ2-7; 7 bases fit TRBD1. CDR3 length: 15 residues. Germline assignment: CDR1 LGHNA and CDR2 YNFKEQ. The V segment lost 3 bases and the J segment 1 base; nucleotides outside the gene matches: 6. The CDR3 reads CASSHSGGTSYEQYF. Here the CDR3 DNA reads TGTGCCAGCAGCCACTCAGGGGGTACGTCCTACGAGCAGTACTTC.

V usage is TRBV7-9 and J usage is TRBJ1-1, with TRBD1 matching 8 bases. The germline gives CDR1 SEHNR, CDR2 FQNEAQ (reference sequence). After removal of 3 bases from V and 4 bases from J, the junction contained 7 bases not matched to a gene. CDR3 length equals 15 residues. The CDR3 loop is CASSLGTGSGTEAFF. The CDR3 nucleotides are TGTGCCAGCAGCTTGGGGACAGGATCTGGCACTGAAGCTTTCTTT.

The chain is built from TRBV27 and TRBJ2-5; tentative D call: TRBD1 (5 bases). The DNA end is more similar to TRBJ2-7, so the J call may be wrong. The CDR3 is made up of 13 amino acids. The germline gives CDR1 MNHEY, CDR2 SMNVEV (reference sequence). The CDR3: CASGAWGVHEQYF. The CDR3 nucleotides read TGTGCCAGCGGGGCGTGGGGTGTCCACGAGCAGTACTTC.

Note on this clonotype: At one boundary the junction diverges from the germline segment, which might be a read error. The chain combines TRBV20-1 with TRBJ2-5; a possible D gene is TRBD2 (6 bases). Germline V gene sequence: CDR1 DFQATT, CDR2 SNEGSKA (reference sequence). CDR3 length: 17 residues. The CDR3 DNA follows: TGCAATGCTAGAGATAGGCTAGCGAGAATGGGGGAAGAGACCCAGTACTTC. Protein sequence: CNARDRLARMGEETQYF.

This clonotype was observed a handful of times. This sequence joins TRBV5-1 and TRBJ2-7; no reliable D call. CDR1 and CDR2 from the germline V gene are SGHRS and YFSETQ. CDR3 size: 14 residues. Trimming left V 5 bases short and J 0 bases short, with 12 bases between. The CDR3 DNA sequence: TGCGCCAGCAGAGAGGCAGCCAGCTCCTACGAGCAGTACTTC. Translation gives CASREAASSYEQYF. The entire variable domain, with the rest obtained from reference TRBV5-1 and TRBJ2-7, is as follows: KAGVTQTPRYLIKTRGQQVTLSCSPISGHRSVSWYQQTPGQGLQFLFEYFSETQRNKGNFPGRFSGRQFSNSRSEMNVSTLELGDSALYLCASREAASSYEQYFGPGTRLTVT.

J is TRBJ2-5 and V is TRBV20-1, with D tentatively TRBD1 (6 bases). CDR1 is DFQATT and CDR2 is SNEGSKA in the germline V gene (reference sequence). The V and J ends lost 4 bases and 3 bases respectively, with 15 bases between them. The CDR3 contains 14 residues. In DNA, the CDR3 is TGCAGTGCTACAAGGGGGATTTTGAAAGAGACCCAGTACTTC. Translated: CSATRGILKETQYF.

To note about this clonotype: The junction departs from germline at one end; a sequencing error may be responsible. J is TRBJ1-4 and V is TRBV7-6; the D is unclear. CDR3 size: 12 residues. Germline-derived CDR1 and CDR2 are SGHVS and FNYEAQ. Here the CDR3 DNA reads TGTGCCAACAGCCCTGGACTAGGGAAACTGTTTTTT. This gives the protein CANSPGLGKLFF.

This clonotype was seen more than once but under ten times. The chain has TRBV7-2 and TRBJ1-5; no clear D. The germline CDR1 and CDR2 sequences are SGHTA and FQGNSA. Trimming took 1 base from V and 5 from J, leaving 9 bases between them. This CDR3 comprises 14 residues. CDR3 sequence: CASSLVQRDQPQHF. Written as DNA, the CDR3 is TGTGCCAGCAGCTTAGTGCAGCGTGATCAGCCCCAGCATTTT.

V usage is TRBV29-1 and J usage is TRBJ2-5, with 9 bases identical to TRBD2. CDR1 and CDR2 (germline): SQVTM, ANQGSEA. This CDR3 spans 15 amino acids. V dropped 0 bases and J dropped 6; count of bases not matched to a gene: 8. The CDR3 nucleotides read TGCAGCGTTGAAGAGTTGCGGGGGGGCGGTCAGACCCAGTACTTC. It codes for CSVEELRGGGQTQYF.

This clonotype has a handful of counts. V usage is TRBV9 and J usage is TRBJ2-3; 8 bases are a match to TRBD2. Per the germline V gene, CDR1 is SGDLS and CDR2 is YYNGEE. The trim removed 3 bases at V and 2 bases at J, leaving 5 bases unmatched. The CDR3 length is 15 residues. The DNA of the CDR3 is TGTGCCAGCAGCGAAACTAGCGGCACCACAGATACGCAGTATTTT. It codes for CASSETSGTTDTQYF.

The chain recombines TRBV20-1 with TRBJ1-2; a weak D match, TRBD1 (5 bases). CDR1 and CDR2 from the germline V gene are DFQATT and SNEGSKA (reference sequence). This CDR3 has 15 amino acids. Trimming took 5 bases from V and 4 from J, leaving 20 bases between them. This CDR3 is CSAPVIQVQTYGYTF. Written as DNA, the CDR3 is TGCAGTGCTCCGGTCATACAGGTGCAGACCTATGGCTACACCTTC.

Regarding this clonotype: Germline and junction disagree at one end, which may indicate a read error. This chain links TRBV15 with TRBJ2-5; 8 bases map to TRBD1. The J call may be wrong; the DNA end is better matched by TRBJ2-7. CDR1 and CDR2 from the germline V gene are LNHNV and YYDKDF (reference sequence). This CDR3 has 16 amino acids. For the CDR3, the DNA is TGCGCCACCAGCAGAGGGACAGGCGATTCAACCTACGAGCAGTACTTC. It codes for CATSRGTGDSTYEQYF.

The rearrangement joins TRBV5-1 to TRBJ1-2, with D possibly being TRBD1 (6 bases). Germline CDR1 and CDR2: SGHRS and YFSETQ. The germline V and J ends were trimmed by 5 bases and 6 bases, with 14 bases remaining between them. CDR3 length: 13 amino acids. This CDR3 is CASSRGARDGYTF. The CDR3 DNA follows: TGCGCCAGCAGTCGGGGGGCTCGAGATGGCTACACCTTC.

The V call is TRBV10-2, the J call TRBJ1-1; D gene uncertain. The CDR3 is 13 amino acids. In germline, CDR1 is WSHSY, CDR2 SAAADI. V lost 5 bases and J lost 7, with 14 bases in between. In nucleotides, the CDR3 is TGCGCCAGCAGTCTCCTACGACACCTTGAAGCTTTCTTT. It specifies CASSLLRHLEAFF.

This chain joins TRBV6-1 and TRBJ1-2, with TRBD1 as a possible D gene (6 bases). V lost 7 bases to trimming and J lost 0 bases, with 12 bases between them. This CDR3 spans 14 amino acids. CDR1 MNHNS and CDR2 SASEGT come from the germline V gene. CDR3 amino acids: CASTRQESNYGYTF. The CDR3 region has the DNA TGTGCCAGCACCCGACAGGAGTCTAACTATGGCTACACCTTC.

The table lists this clonotype with a few counts. One end of the junction is discordant with germline, which a read error may explain. The gene calls are TRBV7-7 and TRBJ2-1; D possibly corresponds to TRBD2 (5 bases). This CDR3 comprises 14 residues. CDR1 SSHAT and CDR2 FNYEAQ come from the germline V gene (reference sequence). This CDR3 is CASSLALWQGGQFF. CDR3 nucleotide sequence: TGTGCTAGCAGCTTAGCGTTATGGCAAGGTGGGCAGTTCTTC.

This clonotype was detected many times. The rearrangement joins TRBV4-1 to TRBJ2-4; D unclear. Trimming took off 1 base at V and 0 bases at J, with 7 bases between the two ends. CDR3 length equals 15 residues. Germline CDR1 MGHRA, CDR2 YSYEKL. CDR3 coding DNA: TGCGCCAGCAGCCAAGGAGGTCTAGCCAAAAACATTCAGTACTTC. Protein: CASSQGGLAKNIQYF.

The chain carries TRBV4-3 and TRBJ2-7; 7 bases align to TRBD1. Germline V CDR1 and CDR2: LGHNA, YSLEER. The ends lost 0 bases at V and 4 bases at J; junction bases unmatched: 12. The length of the CDR3 is 17 residues. The CDR3 DNA reads as TGCGCCAGCAGCCAAGACCTACAGGGGACAAACGGGTACGAGCAGTACTTC. Its protein product is CASSQDLQGTNGYEQYF.